This T cell receptor beta chain is drawn from a study of T cells in tuberculosis. Study background: This South African cohort compared adolescents with or without latent tuberculosis against adults with active tuberculosis. Study findings and constraints: GEM motif frequencies gave over 55% accuracy; the GMM repertoire gave almost 90%. Active tuberculosis patients had shorter CDR3-alpha; the beta difference was nonsignificant.

A word on this clone: Its antigen remains unidentified.

Measured with immunoSEQ multiplex PCR; TCRdb has only the in-frame clones, and not every one. Of roughly 41,000 clones listed, about 94% were seen once; the top ten hold around 10%. Germline-derived CDR1 and CDR2 are MNHNY and SVGAGI (reference sequence). This CDR3 region has 12 residues. With V trimmed by 7 bases and J by 15 bases, 12 bases remained unmatched. Material for sequencing was PBMCs. The sequence came from a donor aged 10-35 years with latent tuberculosis or without tuberculosis infection. Some clones in this sample may be carry-over from other donors' samples. The rearrangement uses TRBV6-6 and TRBJ2-1, with 7 bases matching TRBD1. The CDR3 loop reads CASNPTGDRPFF. The CDR3 DNA follows: TGTGCCAGCAACCCCACAGGGGATCGTCCGTTCTTC.